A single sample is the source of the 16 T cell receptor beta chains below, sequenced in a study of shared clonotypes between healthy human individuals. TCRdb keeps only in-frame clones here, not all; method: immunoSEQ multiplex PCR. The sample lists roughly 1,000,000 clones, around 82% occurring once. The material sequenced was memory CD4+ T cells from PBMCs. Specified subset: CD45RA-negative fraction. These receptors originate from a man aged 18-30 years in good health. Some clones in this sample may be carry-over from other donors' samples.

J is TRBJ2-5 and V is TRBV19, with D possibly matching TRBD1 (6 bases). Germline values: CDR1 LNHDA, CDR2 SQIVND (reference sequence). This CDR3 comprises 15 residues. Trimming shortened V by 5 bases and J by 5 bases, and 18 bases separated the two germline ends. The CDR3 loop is CASSPGQHNRETQYF. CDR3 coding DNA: TGTGCCAGTAGTCCCGGACAGCACAACAGGGAGACCCAGTACTTC.

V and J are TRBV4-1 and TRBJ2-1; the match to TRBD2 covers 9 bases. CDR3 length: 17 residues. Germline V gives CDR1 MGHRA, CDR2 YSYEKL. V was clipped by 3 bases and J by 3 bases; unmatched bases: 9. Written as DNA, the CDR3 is TGCGCCAGCAGCCAGGGACTAGCCAGGGATTACTACAATGAGCAGTTCTTC. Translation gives CASSQGLARDYYNEQFF.

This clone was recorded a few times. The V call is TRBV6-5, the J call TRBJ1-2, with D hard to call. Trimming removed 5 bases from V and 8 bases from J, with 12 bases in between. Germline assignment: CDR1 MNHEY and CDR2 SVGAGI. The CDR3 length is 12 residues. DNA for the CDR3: TGTGCCAGCAGTGCCCGGAATGGAGGCTACACCTTC. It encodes CASSARNGGYTF.

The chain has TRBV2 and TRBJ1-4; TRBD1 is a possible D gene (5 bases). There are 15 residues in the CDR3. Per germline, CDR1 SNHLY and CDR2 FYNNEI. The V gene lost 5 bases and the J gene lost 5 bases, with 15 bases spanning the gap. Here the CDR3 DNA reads TGTGCCAGCAGTTCCTCGGGCTGGGGGAATGAAAAACTGTTTTTT. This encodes CASSSSGWGNEKLFF.

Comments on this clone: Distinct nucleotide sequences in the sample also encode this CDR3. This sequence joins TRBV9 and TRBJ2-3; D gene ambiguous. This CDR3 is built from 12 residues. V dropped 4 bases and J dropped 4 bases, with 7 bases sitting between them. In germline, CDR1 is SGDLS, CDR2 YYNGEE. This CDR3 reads CASSLSSDTQYF. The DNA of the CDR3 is TGTGCCAGCAGCCTCTCATCAGATACGCAGTATTTT.

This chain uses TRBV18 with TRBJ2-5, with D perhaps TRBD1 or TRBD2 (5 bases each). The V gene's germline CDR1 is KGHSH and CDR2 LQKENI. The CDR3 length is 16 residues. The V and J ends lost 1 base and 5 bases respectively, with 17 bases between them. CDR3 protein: CASSPRIPGSGETQYF. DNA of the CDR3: TGTGCCAGCTCACCACGAATTCCAGGGAGTGGCGAGACCCAGTACTTC.

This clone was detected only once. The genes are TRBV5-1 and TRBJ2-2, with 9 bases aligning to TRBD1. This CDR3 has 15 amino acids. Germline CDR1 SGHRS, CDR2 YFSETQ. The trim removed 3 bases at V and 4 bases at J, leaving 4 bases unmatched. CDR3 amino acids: CASSWGQGGTGELFF. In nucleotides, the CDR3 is TGCGCCAGCAGCTGGGGACAGGGAGGCACCGGGGAGCTGTTTTTT.

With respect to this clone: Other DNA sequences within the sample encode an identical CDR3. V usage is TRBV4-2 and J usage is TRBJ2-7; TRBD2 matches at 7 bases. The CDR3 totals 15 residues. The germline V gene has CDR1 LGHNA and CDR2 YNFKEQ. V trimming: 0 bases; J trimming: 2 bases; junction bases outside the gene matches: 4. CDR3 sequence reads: CASSQDPSGPYEQYF. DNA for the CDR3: TGTGCCAGCAGCCAAGACCCTAGCGGTCCCTACGAGCAGTACTTC.

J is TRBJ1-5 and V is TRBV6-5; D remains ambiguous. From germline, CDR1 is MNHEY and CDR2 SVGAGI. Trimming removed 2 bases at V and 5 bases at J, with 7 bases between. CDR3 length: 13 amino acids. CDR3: CASSYERDQPQHF. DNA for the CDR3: TGTGCCAGCAGTTACGAGAGAGATCAGCCCCAGCATTTT.

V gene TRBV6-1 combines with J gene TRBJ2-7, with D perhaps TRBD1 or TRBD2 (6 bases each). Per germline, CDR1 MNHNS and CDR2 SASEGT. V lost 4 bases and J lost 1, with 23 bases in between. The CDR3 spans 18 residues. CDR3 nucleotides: TGTGCCAGCAGTGGACCCCCCCGGGAACAGGGACTTTCCTACGAGCAGTACTTC. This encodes CASSGPPREQGLSYEQYF.

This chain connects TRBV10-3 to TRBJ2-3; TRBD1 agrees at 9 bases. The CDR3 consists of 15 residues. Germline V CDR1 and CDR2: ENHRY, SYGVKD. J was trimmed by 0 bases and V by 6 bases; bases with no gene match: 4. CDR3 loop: CAIRADRGSTDTQYF. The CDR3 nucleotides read TGTGCCATCAGGGCGGACAGGGGCAGCACAGATACGCAGTATTTT.

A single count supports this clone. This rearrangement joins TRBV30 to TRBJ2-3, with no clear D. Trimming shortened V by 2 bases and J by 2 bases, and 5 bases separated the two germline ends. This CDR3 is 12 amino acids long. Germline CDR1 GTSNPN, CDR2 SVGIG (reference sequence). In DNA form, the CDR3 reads TGTGCCTGGAGTTTTGTCACAGATACGCAGTATTTT. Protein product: CAWSFVTDTQYF. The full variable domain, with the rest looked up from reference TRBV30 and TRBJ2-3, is SQTIHQWPATLVQPVGSPLSLECTVEGTSNPNLYWYRQAAGRGLQLLFYSVGIGQISSEVPQNLSASRPQDRQFILSSKKLLLSDSGFYLCAWSFVTDTQYFGPGTRLTVL.

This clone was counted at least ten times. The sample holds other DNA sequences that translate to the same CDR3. CDR3 nucleotide sequence: TGTGCCAGCAGTGATGCCGGGGGCACTAATGAAAAACTGTTTTTT. Translated, it gives CASSDAGGTNEKLFF. The V gene is TRBV25-1, the J gene TRBJ1-4; possibly TRBD1 for D (6 bases). V was shortened by 3 bases and J by 2 bases, with 10 bases between the two germline ends. The CDR3 has 15 residues. Germline loops: CDR1 MGHDK, CDR2 SYGVNS. The full variable domain, rest sourced from reference TRBV25-1 and TRBJ1-4, is EADIYQTPRYLVIGTGKKITLECSQTMGHDKMYWYQQDPGMELHLIHYSYGVNSTEKGDLSSESTVSRIRTEHFPLTLESARPSHTSQYLCASSDAGGTNEKLFFGSGTQLSVL.

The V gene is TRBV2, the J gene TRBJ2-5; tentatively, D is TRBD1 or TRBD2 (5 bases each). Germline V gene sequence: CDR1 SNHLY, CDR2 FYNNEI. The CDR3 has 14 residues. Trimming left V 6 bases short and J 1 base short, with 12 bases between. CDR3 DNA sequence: TGTGCCAGCAGAGACGGGACGGCCCAAGAGACCCAGTACTTC. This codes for CASRDGTAQETQYF.

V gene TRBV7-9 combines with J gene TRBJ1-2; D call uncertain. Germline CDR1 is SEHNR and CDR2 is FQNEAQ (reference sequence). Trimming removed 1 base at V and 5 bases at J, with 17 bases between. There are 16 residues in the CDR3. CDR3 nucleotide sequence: TGTGCCAGCAGCTTAGTAGTCGGGGTTGAGTCTTATGGCTACACCTTC. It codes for CASSLVVGVESYGYTF. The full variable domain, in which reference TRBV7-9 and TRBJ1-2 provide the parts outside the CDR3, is DTGVSQNPRHKITKRGQNVTFRCDPISEHNRLYWYRQTLGQGPEFLTYFQNEAQLEKSRLLSDRFSAERPKGSFSTLEIQRTEQGDSAMYLCASSLVVGVESYGYTFGSGTRLTVV.

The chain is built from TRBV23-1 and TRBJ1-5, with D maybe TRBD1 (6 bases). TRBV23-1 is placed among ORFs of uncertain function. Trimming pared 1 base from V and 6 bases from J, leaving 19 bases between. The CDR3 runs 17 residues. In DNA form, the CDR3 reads TGCGCCAGCAGTCAATGGGGGCATGATTCTTTAGGTCAGCCCCAGCATTTT. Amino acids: CASSQWGHDSLGQPQHF.